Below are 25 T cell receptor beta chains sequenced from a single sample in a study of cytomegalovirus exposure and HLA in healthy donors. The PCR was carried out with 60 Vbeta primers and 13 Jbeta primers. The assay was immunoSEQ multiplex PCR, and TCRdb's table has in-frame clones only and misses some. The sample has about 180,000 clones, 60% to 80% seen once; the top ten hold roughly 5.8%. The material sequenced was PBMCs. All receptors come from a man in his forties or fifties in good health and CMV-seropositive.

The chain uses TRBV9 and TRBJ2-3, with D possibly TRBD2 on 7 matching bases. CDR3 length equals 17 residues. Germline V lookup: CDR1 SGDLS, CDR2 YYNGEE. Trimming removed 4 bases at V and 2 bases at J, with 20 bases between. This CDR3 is CASSSDRRGGNTDTQYF. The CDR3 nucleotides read TGTGCCAGCAGCTCAGATCGCAGGGGAGGGAACACAGATACGCAGTATTTT.

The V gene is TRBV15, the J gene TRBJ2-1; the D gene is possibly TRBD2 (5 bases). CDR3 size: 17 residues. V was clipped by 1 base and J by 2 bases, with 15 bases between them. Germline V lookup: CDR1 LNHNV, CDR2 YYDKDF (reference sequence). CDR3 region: CATSRGLGGGAYNEQFF. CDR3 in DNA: TGTGCCACCAGCAGAGGATTGGGCGGAGGTGCCTACAATGAGCAGTTCTTC.

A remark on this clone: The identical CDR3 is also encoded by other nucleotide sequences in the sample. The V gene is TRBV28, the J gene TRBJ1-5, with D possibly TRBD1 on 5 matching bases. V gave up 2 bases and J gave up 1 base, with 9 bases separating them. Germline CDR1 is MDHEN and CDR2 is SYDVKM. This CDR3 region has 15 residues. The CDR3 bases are TGTGCCAGCAGTTTAGGCGGGGGGAGCAATCAGCCCCAGCATTTT. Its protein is CASSLGGGSNQPQHF.

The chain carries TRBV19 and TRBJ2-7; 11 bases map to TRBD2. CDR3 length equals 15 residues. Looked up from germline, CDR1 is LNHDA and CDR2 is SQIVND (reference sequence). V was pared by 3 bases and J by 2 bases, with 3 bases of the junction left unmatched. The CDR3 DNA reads TGTGCCAGTAGTATTCTAGCGGGAGGAACCTACGAGCAGTACTTC. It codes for CASSILAGGTYEQYF.

This chain's CDR3 is CASSRPGDQETQYF. The CDR3 DNA reads TGCGCCAGCAGCCGTCCGGGAGACCAAGAGACCCAGTACTTC. This chain uses TRBV5-1 with TRBJ2-5, with TRBD2 as a possible D gene (6 bases). The CDR3 covers 14 residues. Germline CDR1 reads SGHRS; CDR2 reads YFSETQ. Trimming removed 4 bases from V and 0 bases from J, with 10 bases in between.

The CDR3 region has the DNA TGTGCCTGGAGCACCCTGAGCGGGGAGCTGTTTTTT. This translates into CAWSTLSGELFF. The chain combines TRBV30 with TRBJ2-2; no definite D call. CDR1 is GTSNPN, CDR2 SVGIG, per germline (reference sequence). The ends were cut back, 3 bases at V and 7 bases at J, with 9 bases in the middle. The CDR3 is made up of 12 amino acids. Using reference TRBV30 and TRBJ2-2 for the parts outside the CDR3, the full variable domain is SQTIHQWPATLVQPVGSPLSLECTVEGTSNPNLYWYRQAAGRGLQLLFYSVGIGQISSEVPQNLSASRPQDRQFILSSKKLLLSDSGFYLCAWSTLSGELFFGEGSRLTVL.

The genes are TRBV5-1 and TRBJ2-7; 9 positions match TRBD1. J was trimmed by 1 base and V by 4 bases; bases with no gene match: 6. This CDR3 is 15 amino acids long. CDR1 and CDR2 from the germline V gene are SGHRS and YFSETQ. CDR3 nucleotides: TGCGCCAGCAGCCCGGGACAGGGATTATCCTACGAGCAGTACTTC. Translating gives CASSPGQGLSYEQYF.

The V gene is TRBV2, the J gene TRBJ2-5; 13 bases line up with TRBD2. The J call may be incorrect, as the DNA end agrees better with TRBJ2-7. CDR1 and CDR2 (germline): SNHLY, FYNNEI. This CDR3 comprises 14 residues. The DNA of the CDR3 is TGTGCCAGCAGTCTGACTAGCGGGGGGAACGAGCAGTACTTC. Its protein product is CASSLTSGGNEQYF.

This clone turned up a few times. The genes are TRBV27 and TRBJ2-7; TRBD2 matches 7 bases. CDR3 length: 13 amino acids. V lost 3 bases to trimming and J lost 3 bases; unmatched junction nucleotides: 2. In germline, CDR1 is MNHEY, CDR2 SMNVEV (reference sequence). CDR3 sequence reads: CASSFREGYEQYF. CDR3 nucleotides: TGTGCCAGCAGTTTTAGGGAGGGCTACGAGCAGTACTTC.

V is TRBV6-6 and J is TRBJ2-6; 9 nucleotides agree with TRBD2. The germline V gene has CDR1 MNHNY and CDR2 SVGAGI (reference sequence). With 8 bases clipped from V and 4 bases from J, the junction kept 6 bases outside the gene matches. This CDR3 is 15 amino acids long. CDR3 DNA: TGTGCCAGCTGGCGGGAGGGAGCCGGGGCCAACGTCCTGACTTTC. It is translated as CASWREGAGANVLTF.

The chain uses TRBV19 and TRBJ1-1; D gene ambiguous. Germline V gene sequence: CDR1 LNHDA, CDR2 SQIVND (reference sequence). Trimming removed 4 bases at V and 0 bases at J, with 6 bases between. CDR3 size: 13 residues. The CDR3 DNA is TGTGCCAGTAGTAAGCGGATGAACACTGAAGCTTTCTTT. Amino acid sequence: CASSKRMNTEAFF. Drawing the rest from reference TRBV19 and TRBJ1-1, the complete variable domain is DGGITQSPKYLFRKEGQNVTLSCEQNLNHDAMYWYRQDPGQGLRLIYYSQIVNDFQKGDIAEGYSVSREKKESFPLTVTSAQKNPTAFYLCASSKRMNTEAFFGQGTRLTVV.

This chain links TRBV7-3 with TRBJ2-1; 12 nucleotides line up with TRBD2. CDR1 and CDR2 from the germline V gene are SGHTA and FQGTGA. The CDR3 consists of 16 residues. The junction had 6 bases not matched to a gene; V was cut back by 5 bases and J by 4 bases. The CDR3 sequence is CASSPTGLAGYNEQFF. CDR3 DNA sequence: TGTGCCAGCAGCCCCACCGGACTAGCGGGATACAATGAGCAGTTCTTC. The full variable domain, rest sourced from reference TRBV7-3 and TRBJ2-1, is GAGVSQTPSNKVTEKGKYVELRCDPISGHTALYWYRQSLGQGPEFLIYFQGTGAADDSGLPNDRFFAVRPEGSVSTLKIQRTERGDSAVYLCASSPTGLAGYNEQFFGPGTRLTVL.

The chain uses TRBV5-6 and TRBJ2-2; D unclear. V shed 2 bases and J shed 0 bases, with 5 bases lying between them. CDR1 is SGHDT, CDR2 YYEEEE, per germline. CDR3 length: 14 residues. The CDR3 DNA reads TGTGCCAGCAGCTTAGCCCCGAACACCGGGGAGCTGTTTTTT. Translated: CASSLAPNTGELFF.

Here the CDR3 DNA reads TGTGCCAGCAGTTTGTCCATGAGACAGGGGATCTACGAGCAGTACTTC. It codes for CASSLSMRQGIYEQYF. The rearrangement links TRBV27 to TRBJ2-7; 8 positions agree with TRBD1. In germline, CDR1 is MNHEY, CDR2 SMNVEV (reference sequence). With V trimmed by 3 bases and J by 3 bases, 10 bases remained unmatched. This CDR3 contains 16 residues.

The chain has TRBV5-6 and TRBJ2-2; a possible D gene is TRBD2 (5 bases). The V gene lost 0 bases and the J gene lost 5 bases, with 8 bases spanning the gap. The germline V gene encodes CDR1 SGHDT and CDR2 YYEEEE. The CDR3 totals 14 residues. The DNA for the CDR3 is TGTGCCAGCAGCTTGGTGGGGAGAACCGGGGAGCTGTTTTTT. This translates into CASSLVGRTGELFF. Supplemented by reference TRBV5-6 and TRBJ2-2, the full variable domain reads DAGVTQSPTHLIKTRGQQVTLRCSPKSGHDTVSWYQQALGQGPQFIFQYYEEEERQRGNFPDRFSGHQFPNYSSELNVNALLLGDSALYLCASSLVGRTGELFFGEGSRLTVL.

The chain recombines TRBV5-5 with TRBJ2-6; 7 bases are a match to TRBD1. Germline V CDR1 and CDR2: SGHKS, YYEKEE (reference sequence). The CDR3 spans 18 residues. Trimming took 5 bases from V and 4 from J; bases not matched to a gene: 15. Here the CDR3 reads CASRGPDRTLEGANVLTF. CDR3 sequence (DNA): TGTGCCAGCAGGGGCCCGGACAGGACCTTGGAGGGGGCCAACGTCCTGACTTTC.

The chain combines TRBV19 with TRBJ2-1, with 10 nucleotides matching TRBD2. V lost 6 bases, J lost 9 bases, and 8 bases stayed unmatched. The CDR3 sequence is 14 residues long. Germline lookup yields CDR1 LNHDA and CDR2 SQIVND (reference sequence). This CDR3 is CASRPGLAATEQFF. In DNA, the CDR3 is TGTGCCAGTAGGCCCGGACTAGCGGCAACTGAGCAGTTCTTC.

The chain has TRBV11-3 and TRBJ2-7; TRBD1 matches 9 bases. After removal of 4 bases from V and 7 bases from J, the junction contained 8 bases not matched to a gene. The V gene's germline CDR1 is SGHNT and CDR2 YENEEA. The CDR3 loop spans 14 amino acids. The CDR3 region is CASSWGQGLREQYF. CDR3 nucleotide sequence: TGTGCCAGCAGCTGGGGACAGGGATTGAGGGAGCAGTACTTC.

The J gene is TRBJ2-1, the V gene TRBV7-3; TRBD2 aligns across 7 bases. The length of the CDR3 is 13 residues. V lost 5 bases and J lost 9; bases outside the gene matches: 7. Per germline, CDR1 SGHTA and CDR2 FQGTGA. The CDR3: CASSGGLDGEQFF. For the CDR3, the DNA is TGTGCCAGCAGCGGCGGACTAGACGGTGAGCAGTTCTTC.

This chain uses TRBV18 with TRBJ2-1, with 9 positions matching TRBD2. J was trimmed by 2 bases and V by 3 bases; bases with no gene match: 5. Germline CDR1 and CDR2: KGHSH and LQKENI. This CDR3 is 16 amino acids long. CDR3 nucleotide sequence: TGTGCCAGCTCACCTATCGGCGGGAGGGCCTACAATGAGCAGTTCTTC. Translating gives CASSPIGGRAYNEQFF.

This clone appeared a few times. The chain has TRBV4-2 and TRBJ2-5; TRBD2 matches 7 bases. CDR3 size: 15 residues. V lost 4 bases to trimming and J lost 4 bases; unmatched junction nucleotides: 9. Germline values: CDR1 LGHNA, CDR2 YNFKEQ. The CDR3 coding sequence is TGTGCCAGCAGCCGGGAGGGAGAGGTCTTAGAGACCCAGTACTTC. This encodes CASSREGEVLETQYF.

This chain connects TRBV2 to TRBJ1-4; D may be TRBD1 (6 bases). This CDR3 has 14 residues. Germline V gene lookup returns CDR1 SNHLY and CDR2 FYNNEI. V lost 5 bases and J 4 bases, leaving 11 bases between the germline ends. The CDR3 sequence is CASSYTGRNEKLFF. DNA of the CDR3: TGTGCCAGCAGTTATACAGGGCGTAATGAAAAACTGTTTTTT.

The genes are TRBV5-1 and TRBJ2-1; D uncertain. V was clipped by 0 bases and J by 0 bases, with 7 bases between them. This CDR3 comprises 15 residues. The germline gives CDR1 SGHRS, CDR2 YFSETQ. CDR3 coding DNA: TGCGCCAGCAGCTTGGGGTACAGCTCCTACAATGAGCAGTTCTTC. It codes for CASSLGYSSYNEQFF.

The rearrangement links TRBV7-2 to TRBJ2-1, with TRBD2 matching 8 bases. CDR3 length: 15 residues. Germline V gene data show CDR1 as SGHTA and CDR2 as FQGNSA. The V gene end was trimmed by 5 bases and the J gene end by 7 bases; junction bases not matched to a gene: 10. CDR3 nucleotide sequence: TGTGCCAGCAGCGGAGGGACTAGAATCCCGAATGAGCAGTTCTTC. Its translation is CASSGGTRIPNEQFF.

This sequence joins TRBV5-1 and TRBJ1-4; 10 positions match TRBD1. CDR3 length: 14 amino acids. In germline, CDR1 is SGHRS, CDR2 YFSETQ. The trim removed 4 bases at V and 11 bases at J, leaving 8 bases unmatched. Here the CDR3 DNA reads TGCGCCAGCAGCCCCAGGACAGGGGGAGGGAAACTGTTTTTT. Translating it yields CASSPRTGGGKLFF.